The rows below give T cell receptor beta chains drawn from one sample of a study of T cells in Graves' hyperthyroidism and ophthalmopathy. TCRdb used MiXCR to reprocess the multiplex PCR reads, holding one entry per CDR3 protein. The sample holds around 610,000 distinct CDR3 sequences, 14% to 15% seen once. The sequencing sample was made of blood. All receptors derive from a woman aged 35 to 49 with Graves' ophthalmopathy. CDR3s include the opening cysteine and the closing phenylalanine or tryptophan. D genes are given only for firm matches. Some rows mark clone size as missing; the rest say once, few, many or name a class of expanded clone.

d_call j_call clone_size v_call cdr3_aa cdr3_nt
TRBD2 TRBJ2-7 few TRBV29-1 CSVAVAGGPAYEQYF TGCAGCGTGGCTGTAGCGGGAGGCCCTGCATACGAGCAGTACTTC
TRBD1 TRBJ2-7 few TRBV18 CASSPGDRYAEQYF TGTGCCAGCTCACCCGGGGACAGGTACGCCGAGCAGTACTTC
. TRBJ2-5 many TRBV6-2/TRBV6-3 CASSYLAVQETQYF TGTGCCAGCAGTTACCTCGCGGTCCAAGAGACCCAGTACTTC
TRBD1 TRBJ2-5 few TRBV30 CAWSPHLRGRSETQYF TGTGCCTGGAGCCCGCACCTCAGGGGGCGATCTGAGACCCAGTACTTC
. TRBJ2-3 once TRBV12-3/TRBV12-4 CASRVEGLTDTQYF TGTGCCAGCAGGGTAGAGGGGCTCACAGATACGCAGTATTTT
. TRBJ2-7 . TRBV6-2/TRBV6-3 CASSYPQEWGGDEQYF TGTGCCAGCAGTTACCCTCAGGAGTGGGGAGGCGACGAGCAGTACTTC
. TRBJ1-2 many TRBV2 CASSANLQGNYGYTF TGTGCCAGCAGCGCAAATCTACAGGGAAACTATGGCTACACCTTC
TRBD1 TRBJ2-2 many TRBV11-2 CASSAPQGARDTGELFF TGTGCCAGCAGCGCACCTCAGGGGGCGCGTGATACCGGGGAGCTGTTTTTT
TRBD2 TRBJ2-1 . TRBV3-1 CASSQRPASGRYNEQFF TGTGCCAGCAGCCAACGCCCCGCTAGCGGGCGCTACAATGAGCAGTTCTTC
. TRBJ1-5 . TRBV7-3 CASSLSMGQPQHF TGTGCCAGCAGCTTATCGATGGGACAGCCCCAGCATTTT
TRBD2 TRBJ2-5 . TRBV4-2 CASSPLWTSGSWQETQYF TGTGCCAGCAGCCCCCTGTGGACTAGCGGGAGTTGGCAAGAGACCCAGTACTTC
. TRBJ2-5 . TRBV15 CATSRDSPRASGTQYF TGTGCCACCAGCAGAGATAGTCCCAGGGCATCAGGGACCCAGTACTTC
TRBD1 TRBJ1-6 many TRBV28 CASSSPDRGYNSPLHF TGTGCCAGCAGTTCACCCGACAGGGGCTATAATTCACCCCTCCACTTT
. TRBJ2-5 . TRBV12-3/TRBV12-4 CASSVSGLQETQYF TGTGCCAGCAGCGTGAGCGGGCTACAAGAGACCCAGTACTTC
. TRBJ2-5 many TRBV6-1 CASSERRDQETQYF TGTGCCAGCAGTGAACGAAGAGATCAAGAGACCCAGTACTTC
TRBD2 TRBJ2-7 many TRBV6-5 CASSTRTSGYYEQYF TGTGCCAGCAGTACGCGGACTAGCGGATACTACGAGCAGTACTTC
TRBD2 TRBJ2-7 few TRBV6-2/TRBV6-3 CASSYSGLAILWEQYF TGTGCCAGCAGTTACTCAGGACTAGCAATACTCTGGGAGCAGTACTTC
TRBD1 TRBJ2-3 many TRBV20-1 CSARGQGSYPDTQYF TGCAGTGCCAGGGGACAGGGGTCTTATCCAGATACGCAGTATTTT
TRBD1 TRBJ2-7 . TRBV11-2 CASSLVVLGDRSPYEQYF TGTGCCAGCAGCTTAGTTGTTTTGGGGGACAGGTCCCCCTACGAGCAGTACTTC
. TRBJ1-3 many TRBV20-1 CSVGASDGNTIYF TGCAGTGTGGGTGCAAGCGATGGAAACACCATATATTTT
TRBD1 TRBJ1-1 few TRBV14 CASSPLGTDREAFF TGTGCCAGCAGCCCACTCGGGACAGATAGAGAAGCTTTCTTT
TRBD2 TRBJ2-7 . TRBV6-2/TRBV6-3 CASSYGGRAGEQYF TGTGCCAGCAGTTACGGCGGGAGGGCCGGCGAGCAGTACTTC
TRBD1 TRBJ1-1 many TRBV7-3 CASSFLPQGTEAFF TGTGCCAGCAGCTTTTTACCACAGGGGACTGAAGCTTTCTTT
. TRBJ1-1 many TRBV12-3/TRBV12-4 CASSFYQYTEAFF TGTGCCAGCAGTTTTTACCAGTACACTGAAGCTTTCTTT
TRBD2 TRBJ2-2 many TRBV12-3/TRBV12-4 CASSPGTSGRGELFF TGTGCCAGCAGTCCCGGGACTAGCGGACGGGGGGAGCTGTTTTTT
TRBD1 TRBJ2-7 . TRBV28 CASSTPGTGAGYEQYF TGTGCCAGCAGCACCCCCGGGACAGGGGCAGGCTACGAGCAGTACTTC
. TRBJ2-7 many TRBV27 CASSLTSLAQKRGEQYF TGTGCCAGCAGTCTTACGAGTCTAGCGCAGAAGCGTGGAGAGCAGTACTTC
. TRBJ1-2 . TRBV27 CASSLFAGNYGYTF TGTGCCAGCAGTTTATTCGCGGGGAACTATGGCTACACCTTC
TRBD1 TRBJ2-2 many TRBV12-3/TRBV12-4 CASSPGQGAWNTGELFF TGTGCCAGCAGTCCGGGACAGGGGGCCTGGAACACCGGGGAGCTGTTTTTT
TRBD1 TRBJ1-1 many TRBV6-5 CASSLDRDNTEAFF TGTGCCAGCAGTTTAGACAGGGATAACACTGAAGCTTTCTTT
. TRBJ2-7 many TRBV27 CASSLRQGLYEQYF TGTGCCAGCAGTTTAAGGCAGGGACTGTACGAGCAGTACTTC
. TRBJ1-1 . TRBV6-2/TRBV6-3 CASNYPGLEAFF TGTGCCAGCAATTACCCTGGACTAGAAGCTTTCTTT
. TRBJ1-5 many TRBV12-3/TRBV12-4 CASSSTGYNQPQHF TGTGCCAGCAGTTCTACGGGTTACAATCAGCCCCAGCATTTT
. TRBJ1-1 many TRBV10-3 CAIGSGGTVAEAFF TGTGCCATCGGTTCCGGCGGTACGGTGGCTGAAGCTTTCTTT
TRBD2 TRBJ2-7 many TRBV27 CASSLNGRAFHEQYF TGTGCCAGCAGTTTAAACGGGAGGGCCTTCCACGAGCAGTACTTC
TRBD1 TRBJ1-2 many TRBV4-2 CASFGQGYGYTF TGTGCCAGCTTCGGACAGGGTTATGGCTACACCTTC
TRBD2 TRBJ2-7 many TRBV10-3 CAISERAGGDEQYF TGTGCCATCAGTGAAAGAGCGGGAGGGGACGAGCAGTACTTC
. TRBJ2-7 many TRBV5-1 CASSLTRPSYEQYF TGCGCCAGCAGCCTGACTAGGCCTTCCTACGAGCAGTACTTC
TRBD2 TRBJ2-7 many TRBV6-1 CASSDTGGSSYEQYF TGTGCCAGCAGTGATACGGGGGGGTCGTCCTACGAGCAGTACTTC
. TRBJ2-7 few TRBV4-3 CASSQDSASAWYEQYF TGCGCCAGCAGCCAAGATTCGGCTAGCGCCTGGTACGAGCAGTACTTC
TRBD1 TRBJ2-7 many TRBV7-2 CASSSRQGRVEQYF TGTGCCAGCAGCTCCAGACAGGGAAGGGTTGAGCAGTACTTC
. TRBJ2-2 many TRBV25-1 CASSESFGARRPGELFF TGTGCCAGCAGTGAAAGTTTCGGGGCGAGGCGTCCCGGGGAGCTGTTTTTT
. TRBJ2-2 many TRBV24-1 CATSAPGRNTGELFF TGTGCCACCAGTGCTCCCGGAAGAAACACCGGGGAGCTGTTTTTT
. TRBJ2-3 many TRBV5-1 CASSLSSARVCTDTQYF TGCGCCAGCAGCCTTTCCAGTGCCCGGGTGTGCACAGATACGCAGTATTTT
. TRBJ2-7 . TRBV28 CASSFSSTRPEQYF TGTGCCAGCAGTTTCTCCTCTACACGCCCCGAGCAGTACTTC
TRBD1 TRBJ2-7 many TRBV3-1 CASSSDRFRGCYEQYF TGTGCCAGCAGCTCGGACAGGTTCAGAGGGTGTTACGAGCAGTACTTC